The 10 T cell receptor beta chains below all came from one sample that was sequenced in a study of T cells expressing NK-cell markers. Each CDR3 protein gets one entry in TCRdb, which reprocessed the 5' RACE reads and gives no DNA. The table gives 200,000 to 300,000 distinct CDR3 sequences; the top ten clones make up about 0.4% of it. Input material: blood T cells: a sorted CD56 or NKG2C T cell subset, CD4+ or CD8+ T cells, or bulk PBMC T cells (not recorded which). Every receptor here comes from a man younger than 35 in good health.

This chain uses TRBV14 with TRBJ2-2. Germline V lookup: CDR1 SGHDN, CDR2 FVKESK. CDR3 size: 13 residues. This chain's CDR3 is CASSTRLAGELFF.

The CDR3 sequence is CAWSVGVRAHEQYF. V usage is TRBV30 and J usage is TRBJ2-7; lacking DNA, the TRBD2 call made by TCRdb goes unchecked. CDR3 length: 14 amino acids. The germline gives CDR1 GTSNPN, CDR2 SVGIG (reference sequence).

The chain employs TRBV19 and TRBJ2-1; the TRBD2 assignment by TCRdb is unverifiable without DNA. The CDR3 spans 19 residues. CDR1 and CDR2 (germline): LNHDA, SQIVND (reference sequence). CDR3 protein: CASSIAGPRRGLAGGVQFF.

The chain has TRBV5-4 and TRBJ2-3; TCRdb returns TRBD2, unconfirmable since there is no DNA. The CDR3 runs to 18 residues. CDR1 is SGHNT and CDR2 is YYREEE in the germline V gene (reference sequence). This chain's CDR3 is CASSLDIIAGGPTDTQYF. The variable domain in full, completed from reference TRBV5-4 and TRBJ2-3, reads ETGVTQSPTHLIKTRGQQVTLRCSSQSGHNTVSWYQQALGQGPQFIFQYYREEENGRGNFPPRFSGLQFPNYSSELNVNALELDDSALYLCASSLDIIAGGPTDTQYFGPGTRLTVL.

The chain carries TRBV5-4 and TRBJ2-2. CDR1 SGHNT and CDR2 YYREEE come from the germline V gene (reference sequence). CDR3 length: 14 residues. The CDR3 loop reads CASSLDRATGELFF.

The J gene is TRBJ2-1, the V gene TRBV12-3 or TRBV12-4. CDR3 size: 13 residues. This chain's CDR3 is CASSLVDSSEQFF.

The V gene is TRBV4-2, the J gene TRBJ2-1; without DNA, the TCRdb call of TRBD2 cannot be checked. The CDR3 contains 18 residues. The germline gives CDR1 LGHNA, CDR2 YNFKEQ. The CDR3: CASSQAGTSGRLGNEQFF.

The chain employs TRBV4-2 and TRBJ2-7; absent DNA, TCRdb's TRBD1 call cannot be checked. Germline CDR1 is LGHNA and CDR2 is YNFKEQ. The CDR3 totals 15 residues. The CDR3 loop reads CASSQDPGGGDEQYF.

The rearrangement joins TRBV27 to TRBJ1-1; TCRdb picks TRBD1, but there is no DNA to check that call. The CDR3 spans 13 residues. Germline CDR1 is MNHEY and CDR2 is SMNVEV (reference sequence). CDR3 sequence: CASRSTGGTEAFF.

The chain employs TRBV6-1 and TRBJ1-4. Looked up from germline, CDR1 is MNHNS and CDR2 is SASEGT. The CDR3 is made up of 13 amino acids. The CDR3 loop reads CASRRSDYEKLFF.